Below, 23 T cell receptor beta chains from the same sample are listed, as sequenced in a study of T cell changes during pregnancy in multiple sclerosis. Using immunoSEQ multiplex PCR, the repertoire was profiled, and TCRdb retains in-frame clones only, with some absent. The repertoire includes approximately 63,000 clones, about 94% of them detected once, and 2.6% sits in the top ten. This material consisted of CD8+ T cells from peripheral blood mononuclear cells, taken in the third trimester of pregnancy. These receptors came from a female donor with multiple sclerosis, enrolled in a pregnancy study.

V gene TRBV10-3 combines with J gene TRBJ2-1; TRBD2 aligns across 12 bases. Trimming took 3 bases from V and 0 from J; bases not matched to a gene: 12. The CDR3 runs to 20 residues. Germline loops: CDR1 ENHRY, CDR2 SYGVKD. The CDR3 protein is CAISESELAGGPGSYNEQFF. DNA for the CDR3: TGTGCCATCAGTGAAAGCGAACTAGCGGGAGGCCCTGGCTCCTACAATGAGCAGTTCTTC.

The chain links TRBV2 to TRBJ2-7, with 11 bases lining up with TRBD2. From germline, CDR1 is SNHLY and CDR2 FYNNEI. The CDR3 runs to 16 residues. Trimming at V came to 6 bases and at J to 4 bases, leaving 11 bases not matched to a gene. CDR3 sequence: CASSTHSTSGRYEQYF. As DNA, the CDR3 is TGTGCCAGCAGCACCCACTCCACTAGCGGGAGATACGAGCAGTACTTC.

V and J are TRBV27 and TRBJ2-3, with TRBD1 as a possible D gene (6 bases). This CDR3 comprises 14 residues. Trimming removed 0 bases at V and 5 bases at J, with 9 bases between. Germline assignment: CDR1 MNHEY and CDR2 SMNVEV (reference sequence). The CDR3 region has the DNA TGTGCCAGCAGTTTATCTGGACAGCAAGATACGCAGTATTTT. It encodes CASSLSGQQDTQYF.

The chain links TRBV19 to TRBJ2-7; a possible D gene is TRBD2 (6 bases). Deletions cut 5 bases from V and 3 bases from J, with 14 bases between. The CDR3 consists of 14 residues. Germline CDR1 LNHDA, CDR2 SQIVND (reference sequence). This CDR3 is CASSPSGEFYEQYF. The DNA of the CDR3 is TGTGCCAGTAGTCCTTCGGGGGAATTCTACGAGCAGTACTTC.

This chain connects TRBV5-6 to TRBJ2-2, with TRBD2 identical over 14 bases. Losses at the gene ends were 4 bases for V and 4 bases for J; bases not matched to a gene: 3. The CDR3 consists of 16 residues. Germline V gene data show CDR1 as SGHDT and CDR2 as YYEEEE. This CDR3 reads CASSLGLAGGTGELFF. In nucleotides, the CDR3 is TGTGCCAGCAGCCTCGGACTAGCGGGAGGCACCGGGGAGCTGTTTTTT.

V gene TRBV7-3 combines with J gene TRBJ2-2, with D perhaps TRBD2 (6 bases). V was cut by 2 bases and J by 0 bases, with 13 bases left in between. The CDR3 extends over 17 amino acids. Germline loops: CDR1 SGHTA, CDR2 FQGTGA. The CDR3 DNA follows: TGTGCCAGCAGCTTACGATCCGCGGGACCGAACACCGGGGAGCTGTTTTTT. This encodes CASSLRSAGPNTGELFF. The full variable domain, rest sourced from reference TRBV7-3 and TRBJ2-2, is GAGVSQTPSNKVTEKGKYVELRCDPISGHTALYWYRQSLGQGPEFLIYFQGTGAADDSGLPNDRFFAVRPEGSVSTLKIQRTERGDSAVYLCASSLRSAGPNTGELFFGEGSRLTVL.

The V gene is TRBV27, the J gene TRBJ1-1, with D possibly being TRBD1 (5 bases). Deletions cut 6 bases from V and 4 bases from J, with 12 bases between. The V gene's germline CDR1 is MNHEY and CDR2 SMNVEV (reference sequence). The CDR3 loop spans 13 amino acids. The CDR3 is CASSIGGTTEAFF. The CDR3 DNA follows: TGTGCCAGCAGCATAGGAGGGACCACTGAAGCTTTCTTT.

V usage is TRBV27 and J usage is TRBJ2-7; D is possibly TRBD2 (6 bases). The germline V gene encodes CDR1 MNHEY and CDR2 SMNVEV (reference sequence). V lost 6 bases, J lost 4 bases, and 19 bases lay in between. The CDR3 has 15 amino acids. DNA of the CDR3: TGTGCCAGCAGGTCACTCTACCGGCGGGATTACGAGCAGTACTTC. Translation gives CASRSLYRRDYEQYF.

This chain links TRBV19 with TRBJ2-1; no definite D call. The CDR3 runs 15 residues. The germline CDR1 and CDR2 sequences are LNHDA and SQIVND (reference sequence). V lost 4 bases and J 8 bases, leaving 18 bases between the germline ends. In DNA, the CDR3 is TGTGCCAGTAGTACCGCCATTATAGCCTTCGATGAGCAGTTCTTC. Translating it yields CASSTAIIAFDEQFF.

Comments on this clone: This sample also contains other DNA sequences that code for the same CDR3. This chain uses TRBV27 with TRBJ2-7; 8 positions match TRBD2. This CDR3 contains 14 residues. The trim removed 4 bases at V and 4 bases at J, leaving 6 bases unmatched. Germline lookup yields CDR1 MNHEY and CDR2 SMNVEV (reference sequence). CDR3 protein: CASSSLAGSYEQYF. CDR3 coding DNA: TGTGCCAGCAGTTCCCTAGCGGGTTCTTACGAGCAGTACTTC.

The V and J genes are TRBV4-1 and TRBJ2-3; possible D gene TRBD2, 6 bases. This CDR3 has 12 amino acids. Trimming pared 3 bases from V and 6 bases from J, leaving 7 bases between. Germline V gene lookup returns CDR1 MGHRA and CDR2 YSYEKL. As DNA, the CDR3 is TGCGCCAGCAGCCAGGGGAGGGATACGCAGTATTTT. This gives the protein CASSQGRDTQYF.

The chain couples TRBV7-9 to TRBJ2-2, with D maybe TRBD2 (6 bases). V was shortened by 8 bases and J by 7 bases, with 26 bases between the two germline ends. This CDR3 region has 17 residues. The V gene's germline CDR1 is SEHNR and CDR2 FQNEAQ (reference sequence). The CDR3 loop reads CASGTWRGTAGDGELFF. The CDR3 DNA follows: TGTGCCAGCGGAACCTGGCGAGGGACTGCTGGGGACGGGGAGCTGTTTTTT.

The genes are TRBV11-2 and TRBJ2-7, with D possibly TRBD1 on 6 matching bases. The CDR3 loop spans 14 amino acids. Germline-derived CDR1 and CDR2 are SGHAT and FQNNGV. Trimming took 2 bases from V and 2 from J, leaving 10 bases between them. The chain's CDR3 is CASSLRDIAYEQYF. The CDR3 DNA follows: TGTGCCAGCAGCTTACGGGACATTGCCTACGAGCAGTACTTC.

V is TRBV11-2 and J is TRBJ2-1, with TRBD2 matching 9 bases. J gave up 4 bases and V 2 bases, and 6 bases lay outside the gene matches. CDR3 length: 16 residues. Germline CDR1 and CDR2: SGHAT and FQNNGV. CDR3 sequence reads: CASSLYLAGKYNEQFF. CDR3 DNA: TGTGCCAGCAGCTTATATCTAGCGGGAAAATACAATGAGCAGTTCTTC.

This rearrangement joins TRBV19 to TRBJ1-6; 8 bases are shared with TRBD1. Germline trimming cut 7 bases from V and 1 base from J; bases unmatched to any gene: 3. The length of the CDR3 is 15 residues. CDR1 and CDR2 (germline): LNHDA, SQIVND (reference sequence). The CDR3 nucleotides are TGTGCCAGTACCGACAGGGGTTCCTATAATTCACCCCTCCACTTT. Its translation: CASTDRGSYNSPLHF.

V and J are TRBV13 and TRBJ2-7, with TRBD1 matching 12 bases. The CDR3 loop spans 15 amino acids. With 5 bases clipped from V and 5 bases from J, the junction kept 7 bases outside the gene matches. Germline values: CDR1 PRHDT, CDR2 FYEKMQ (reference sequence). CDR3 coding DNA: TGTGCCAGCAGCCAACCCGGGACAGGGGGCGACGAGCAGTACTTC. Encoded protein: CASSQPGTGGDEQYF.

The rearrangement uses TRBV5-4 and TRBJ2-3, with TRBD2 matching 10 bases. The CDR3 consists of 16 residues. Losses at the gene ends were 3 bases for V and 2 bases for J; bases not matched to a gene: 6. Germline V gives CDR1 SGHNT, CDR2 YYREEE (reference sequence). CDR3 protein: CASSSGLAVITDTQYF. As DNA, the CDR3 is TGTGCCAGCAGCTCCGGACTAGCGGTTATCACAGATACGCAGTATTTT.

V and J are TRBV28 and TRBJ2-3, with 12 bases matching TRBD2. In germline, CDR1 is MDHEN, CDR2 SYDVKM. V gave up 6 bases and J gave up 6 bases; unmatched junction bases: 10. The CDR3 runs 16 residues. The CDR3 nucleotides read TGTGCCAGCAGCTCCGGGACTAGCGGGTTAGGGGATACGCAGTATTTT. Residues: CASSSGTSGLGDTQYF.

The rearrangement links TRBV19 to TRBJ2-1; TRBD2 might be the D (6 bases). This CDR3 is built from 15 residues. The ends were cut back, 3 bases at V and 4 bases at J, with 13 bases in the middle. Germline values: CDR1 LNHDA, CDR2 SQIVND (reference sequence). The CDR3 loop is CASSMGGSFYNEQFF. CDR3 coding DNA: TGTGCCAGTAGTATGGGGGGTTCCTTTTACAATGAGCAGTTCTTC. The complete variable domain, with remaining parts taken from reference TRBV19 and TRBJ2-1, reads DGGITQSPKYLFRKEGQNVTLSCEQNLNHDAMYWYRQDPGQGLRLIYYSQIVNDFQKGDIAEGYSVSREKKESFPLTVTSAQKNPTAFYLCASSMGGSFYNEQFFGPGTRLTVL.

The genes are TRBV30 and TRBJ1-1, with 7 nucleotides matching TRBD1. This CDR3 comprises 14 residues. V dropped 3 bases and J dropped 4; count of bases not matched to a gene: 8. Germline CDR1 GTSNPN, CDR2 SVGIG (reference sequence). The CDR3 DNA reads as TGTGCCTGGAGGGGCCGACAGGGCATCACTGAAGCTTTCTTT. Its translation is CAWRGRQGITEAFF.

The CDR3 reads CASSQQGLLSYEQYF. In DNA, the CDR3 is TGTGCCAGCAGCCAACAAGGACTTCTCTCCTACGAGCAGTACTTC. This rearrangement joins TRBV14 to TRBJ2-7; possible D gene TRBD2, 5 bases. V was shortened by 2 bases and J by 0 bases, with 11 bases between the two germline ends. Germline V CDR1 and CDR2: SGHDN, FVKESK. The CDR3 is 15 residues long.

V and J are TRBV27 and TRBJ1-5; D uncertain. This CDR3 is 14 amino acids long. Trimming pared 9 bases from V and 0 bases from J, leaving 12 bases between. Germline V gene lookup returns CDR1 MNHEY and CDR2 SMNVEV (reference sequence). Here the CDR3 reads CASSLLGSNQPQHF. CDR3 DNA sequence: TGTGCCAGTAGCCTATTGGGTAGCAATCAGCCCCAGCATTTT.

This clone showed up just once. V is TRBV18 and J is TRBJ2-2, with TRBD1 matching 7 bases. Germline CDR1 is KGHSH and CDR2 is LQKENI. The CDR3 sequence is 16 residues long. V lost 0 bases to trimming and J lost 5 bases; unmatched junction nucleotides: 6. For the CDR3, the DNA is TGTGCCAGCTCACCACCGTCACAGGGGATGACCGGGGAGCTGTTTTTT. Amino acids: CASSPPSQGMTGELFF.